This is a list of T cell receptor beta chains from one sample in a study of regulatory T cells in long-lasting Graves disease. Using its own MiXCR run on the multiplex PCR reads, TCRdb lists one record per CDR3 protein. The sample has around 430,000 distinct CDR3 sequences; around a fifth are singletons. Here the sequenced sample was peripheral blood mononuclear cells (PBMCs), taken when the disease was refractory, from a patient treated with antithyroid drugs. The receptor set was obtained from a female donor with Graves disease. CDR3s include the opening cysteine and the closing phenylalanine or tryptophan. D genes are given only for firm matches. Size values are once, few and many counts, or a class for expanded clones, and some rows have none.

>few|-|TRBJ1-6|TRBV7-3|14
CASSFLQGGSPLHF
TGTGCCAGCAGCTTTTTGCAGGGTGGCTCACCCCTCCACTTT
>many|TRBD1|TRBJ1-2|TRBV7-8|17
CASSLARGTGVDYGYTF
TGTGCCAGCAGCTTAGCGCGGGGGACAGGGGTCGACTATGGCTACACCTTC
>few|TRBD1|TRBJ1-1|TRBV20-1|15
CSAREMTGLNTEAFF
TGCAGTGCTAGAGAGATGACAGGGTTGAACACTGAAGCTTTCTTT
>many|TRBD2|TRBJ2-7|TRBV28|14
CASSPSPPGTNPYF
TGTGCCAGCAGTCCCAGCCCTCCCGGGACTAACCCCTACTTC
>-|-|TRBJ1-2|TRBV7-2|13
CTSSSSPGGGYTF
TGTACCAGCAGCTCGTCCCCCGGGGGCGGCTACACCTTC
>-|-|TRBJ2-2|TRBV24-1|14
CATSTEVNTGELFF
TGTGCCACCAGTACCGAAGTGAACACCGGGGAGCTGTTTTTT
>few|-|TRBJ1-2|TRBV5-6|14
CASNRQAGSYGYTF
TGTGCCAGCAACCGACAAGCGGGCTCGTATGGCTACACCTTC
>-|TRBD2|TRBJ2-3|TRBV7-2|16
CASSHLAGGVTDAQYF
TGTGCCAGCAGCCATTTAGCGGGAGGGGTCACAGATGCGCAGTATTTT
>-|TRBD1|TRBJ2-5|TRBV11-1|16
CASSYLGQGREETQYF
TGTGCCAGCAGTTATCTCGGACAGGGGAGAGAAGAGACCCAGTACTTC
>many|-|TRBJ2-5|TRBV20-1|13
CSAGGSEPETQYF
TGCAGTGCTGGGGGTTCGGAGCCAGAGACCCAGTACTTC
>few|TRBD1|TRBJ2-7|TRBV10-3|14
CAINKGQGAREQYF
TGTGCCATCAATAAGGGACAGGGGGCGCGGGAGCAGTACTTC
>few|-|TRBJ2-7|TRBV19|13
CASSIDESLEQYF
TGTGCCAGTAGTATAGATGAATCCCTCGAGCAGTACTTC
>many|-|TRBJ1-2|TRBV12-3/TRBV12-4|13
CASSLSTDGAFTF
TGTGCCAGCAGTTTATCGACGGACGGGGCATTCACCTTC
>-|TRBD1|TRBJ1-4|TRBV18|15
CASSPTGGVGEKLFF
TGTGCCAGCTCACCTACAGGGGGCGTCGGTGAAAAACTGTTTTTT
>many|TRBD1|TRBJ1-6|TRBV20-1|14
CSAYLWDRVSPLHF
TGCAGTGCTTACCTTTGGGACAGGGTTTCACCCCTCCACTTT
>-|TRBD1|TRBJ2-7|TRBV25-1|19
CASSGLPAHGQGGTYEQYF
TGTGCCAGCAGTGGACTTCCCGCGCACGGACAGGGGGGGACCTACGAGCAGTACTTC
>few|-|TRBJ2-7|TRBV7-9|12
CASTRTEDEQYF
TGTGCCAGCACCCGGACAGAGGACGAGCAGTACTTC
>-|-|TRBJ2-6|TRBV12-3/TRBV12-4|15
CASSLRGTGANVLTF
TGTGCCAGCAGTTTAAGGGGTACCGGGGCCAACGTCCTGACTTTC
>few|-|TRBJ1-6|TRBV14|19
CASSLTSGASYDYNSPLHF
TGTGCCAGCAGCCTTACATCAGGGGCCTCATACGACTATAATTCACCCCTCCACTTT
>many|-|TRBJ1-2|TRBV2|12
CASSIEPYGYTF
TGTGCCAGCAGTATCGAACCTTATGGCTACACCTTC
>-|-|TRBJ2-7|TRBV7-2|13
CASRPPGHYEQYF
TGTGCCAGCAGACCTCCGGGACACTACGAGCAGTACTTC
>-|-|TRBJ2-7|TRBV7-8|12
CASSTAKGEQYF
TGTGCCAGCAGCACCGCCAAAGGCGAGCAGTACTTC
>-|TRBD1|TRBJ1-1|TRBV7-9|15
CASSFTGTGATEAFF
TGTGCCAGCAGCTTCACCGGGACAGGGGCCACTGAAGCTTTCTTT
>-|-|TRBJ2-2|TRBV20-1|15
CSARERERDTGELFF
TGCAGTGCTAGAGAACGAGAGAGGGACACCGGGGAGCTGTTTTTT
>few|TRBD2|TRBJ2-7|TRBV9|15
CASSAGTSGLYEQYF
TGTGCCAGCAGCGCCGGGACTAGCGGGCTCTACGAGCAGTACTTC
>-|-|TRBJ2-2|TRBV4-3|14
CASSQARNTGELFF
TGCGCCAGCAGCCAGGCCAGGAACACCGGGGAGCTGTTTTTT
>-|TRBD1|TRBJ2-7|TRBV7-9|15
CASSLGAGGWYEQYF
TGTGCCAGCAGCTTGGGCGCAGGGGGCTGGTACGAGCAGTACTTC
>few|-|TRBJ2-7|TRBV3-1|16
CASSHDNQPPVNEQYF
TGTGCCAGCAGCCACGACAATCAGCCACCCGTCAACGAGCAGTACTTC
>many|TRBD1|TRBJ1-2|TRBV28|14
CASSLPLDRDGYTF
TGTGCCAGCAGTCTGCCCCTGGACAGGGATGGCTACACCTTC
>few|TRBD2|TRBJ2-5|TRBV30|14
CAWGRGDYGETQYF
TGTGCCTGGGGAAGAGGGGACTATGGAGAGACCCAGTACTTC
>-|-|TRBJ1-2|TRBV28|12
CAGSLGDYGYTF
TGTGCCGGCAGTTTAGGTGACTATGGCTACACCTTC
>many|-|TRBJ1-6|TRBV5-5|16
CASSLVPSALNSPLHF
TGTGCCAGCAGCTTGGTGCCTAGTGCGCTGAATTCACCCCTCCACTTT
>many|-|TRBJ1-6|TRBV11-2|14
CASSPGSGNSPLHF
TGTGCCAGCAGCCCAGGGTCCGGTAATTCACCCCTCCACTTT
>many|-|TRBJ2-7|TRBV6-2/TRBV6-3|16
CASSYSPFTSSYEQYF
TGTGCCAGCAGTTACTCCCCTTTCACCAGCTCCTACGAGCAGTACTTC
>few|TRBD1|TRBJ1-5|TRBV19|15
CAGGITGVGNQPQHF
TGTGCCGGCGGGATCACAGGGGTTGGCAATCAGCCCCAGCATTTT
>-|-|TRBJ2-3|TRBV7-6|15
CASSLGIRRTDTQYF
TGTGCCAGCAGCTTAGGAATAAGGAGGACAGATACGCAGTATTTT
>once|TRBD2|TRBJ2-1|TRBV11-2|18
CASSLERRTSGNYDEQFF
TGTGCCAGCAGCTTAGAAAGGCGGACTAGCGGGAATTACGATGAGCAGTTCTTC
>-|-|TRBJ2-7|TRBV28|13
CASSTGSTYEQYF
TGTGCCAGCAGTACAGGGAGTACCTACGAGCAGTACTTC
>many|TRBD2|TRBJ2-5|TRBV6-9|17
CASSYRIGGTSQETQYF
TGTGCCAGCAGTTATCGGATCGGCGGGACTAGTCAAGAGACCCAGTACTTC
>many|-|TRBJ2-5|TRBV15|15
CATSRDRAPQETQYF
TGTGCCACCAGCAGAGATAGGGCCCCCCAAGAGACCCAGTACTTC
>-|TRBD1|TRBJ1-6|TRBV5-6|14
CASSRDRENSPLHF
TGTGCCAGCAGCCGGGACAGGGAAAATTCACCCCTCCACTTT
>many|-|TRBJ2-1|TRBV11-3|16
CASSWGVATGSDEQFF
TGTGCCAGCAGCTGGGGGGTAGCAACGGGTTCGGATGAGCAGTTCTTC
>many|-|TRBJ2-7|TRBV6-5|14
CASSYEGHSYEQYF
TGTGCCAGCAGTTACGAGGGCCACTCCTACGAGCAGTACTTC
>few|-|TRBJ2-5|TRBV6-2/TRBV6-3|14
CASSYGQKQETQYF
TGTGCCAGCAGTTATGGGCAGAAACAAGAGACCCAGTACTTC
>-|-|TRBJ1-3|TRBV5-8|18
CASSPDGGVWLTGNTIYF
TGTGCCAGCAGCCCGGACGGAGGCGTATGGCTGACTGGAAACACCATATATTTT
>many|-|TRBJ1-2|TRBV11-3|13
CASSPPDRSGYTF
TGTGCCAGCAGCCCGCCTGACAGATCTGGCTACACCTTC
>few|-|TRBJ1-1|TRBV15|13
CATSGEGITEAFF
TGTGCCACCAGCGGAGAGGGGATCACTGAAGCTTTCTTT
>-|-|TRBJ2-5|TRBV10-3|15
CAISAETQQLRTQYF
TGTGCCATCAGTGCGGAAACACAGCAACTTAGGACCCAGTACTTC
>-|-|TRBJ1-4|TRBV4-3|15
CASSQGLGTNEKLFF
TGCGCCAGCAGCCAAGGACTGGGGACTAATGAAAAACTGTTTTTT
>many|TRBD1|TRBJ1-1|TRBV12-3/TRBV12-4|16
CASRPGQGARNTEAFF
TGTGCCAGCAGACCGGGACAGGGGGCGCGAAACACTGAAGCTTTCTTT
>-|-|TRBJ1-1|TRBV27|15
CASSLRQRGNTEAFF
TGTGCCAGCAGTTTACGACAGCGGGGGAACACTGAAGCTTTCTTT
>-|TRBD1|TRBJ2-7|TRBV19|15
CASSQAFDRADEQYF
TGTGCCAGTAGTCAAGCATTTGACAGGGCTGACGAGCAGTACTTC